A single sample is the source of the 18 T cell receptor beta chains below, sequenced in a study of read filtering for tumor transcriptome and immune sequencing. From about 400 ng of RNA, a library with molecular barcoded alpha/delta and beta/gamma adaptors was made. TCRdb reprocessed the reads via MiXCR and lists one record per CDR3 protein. The sample has about 86,000 distinct CDR3 sequences, about 12% seen once. Sequenced sample: a population of CD138-negative cells sorted from bone marrow. The receptor set was obtained from a donor at least 40 years old with multiple myeloma.

This clonotype has at least ten counts. This rearrangement joins TRBV9 to TRBJ2-1, with 13 bases fitting TRBD2. The germline V gene has CDR1 SGDLS and CDR2 YYNGEE. Trimming removed 1 base from V and 6 bases from J; junction bases left unmatched: 7. The CDR3 runs 17 residues. CDR3: CASSVPWTSGSINEQFF. The CDR3 DNA is TGTGCCAGCAGCGTACCCTGGACTAGCGGGAGCATCAATGAGCAGTTCTTC.

The rearrangement uses TRBV6-1 and TRBJ2-7; D remains ambiguous. CDR3 length equals 15 residues. Germline CDR1 and CDR2: MNHNS and SASEGT. Trimming removed 4 bases from V and 3 bases from J, with 16 bases in between. CDR3 nucleotide sequence: TGTGCCAGCAGTGGTGGCAAAGTCCCATACTACGAGCAGTACTTC. This codes for CASSGGKVPYYEQYF.

This clonotype was found many times. The CDR3 is CASSLLGPGQGAYSYEQYF. The CDR3 DNA reads TGTGCCAGCAGTTTACTAGGCCCGGGACAGGGGGCCTACTCCTACGAGCAGTACTTC. This chain connects TRBV28 to TRBJ2-7; 12 bases are a match to TRBD1. With 2 bases clipped from V and 0 bases from J, the junction kept 11 bases outside the gene matches. The CDR3 is 19 amino acids. In germline, CDR1 is MDHEN, CDR2 SYDVKM.

Only a few counts were recorded for this clonotype. A read error may be the cause here, since a much bigger clone is one base away. The chain joins TRBV6-2 or TRBV6-3 to TRBJ2-1; TRBD2 matches at 14 bases. V lost 5 bases, J lost 7 bases, and 4 bases stayed unmatched. Germline CDR1 reads MNHEY; CDR2 reads SVGEGT. The CDR3 is made up of 15 amino acids. Here the CDR3 DNA reads TGTGCCAGCAGTCGCCGGACTAGCGGGAGGAATGAGCAGTTCTTC. It translates to CASSRRTSGRNEQFF.

This chain connects TRBV7-3 to TRBJ2-2; D is ambiguous. Germline lookup yields CDR1 SGHTA and CDR2 FQGTGA. Trimming left V 2 bases short and J 6 bases short, with 4 bases between. This CDR3 contains 12 residues. As DNA, the CDR3 is TGTGCCAGCAGCTTAGGACCCGGGGAGCTGTTTTTT. The encoded protein is CASSLGPGELFF.

This clonotype showed up many times. The chain employs TRBV28 and TRBJ2-1; TRBD1 aligns across 8 bases. The CDR3 runs to 15 residues. V shed 8 bases, J shed 2 bases, and the junction held 8 bases outside the gene matches. CDR1 MDHEN and CDR2 SYDVKM come from the germline V gene. CDR3 coding DNA: TGTGCCAGCCGCCTGGGACAGGTGCCCTACAATGAGCAGTTCTTC. Protein sequence: CASRLGQVPYNEQFF.

This clonotype came up a few times. This clone may be a read error of a much larger clone one base away. This rearrangement joins TRBV2 to TRBJ2-2; D tentatively reads TRBD1 or TRBD2 (6 bases each). The CDR3 spans 13 residues. Germline V lookup: CDR1 SNHLY, CDR2 FYNNEI. CDR3 nucleotide sequence: TGTGCCAGCAGTGATTGGGGGGCCGGGGAGCTGCTTTTT. This sequence encodes CASSDWGAGELLF. Full variable domain (missing parts from reference TRBV2 and TRBJ2-2): EPEVTQTPSHQVTQMGQEVILRCVPISNHLYFYWYRQILGQKVEFLVSFYNNEISEKSEIFDDQFSVERPDGSNFTLKIRSTKLEDSAMYFCASSDWGAGELLFGEGSRLTVL.

This clonotype was recorded many times. The chain joins TRBV28 to TRBJ2-7, with 7 bases identical to TRBD1. CDR1 MDHEN and CDR2 SYDVKM come from the germline V gene. Losses at the gene ends were 6 bases for V and 3 bases for J; bases not matched to a gene: 14. This CDR3 spans 16 amino acids. The CDR3 DNA sequence: TGTGCCAGCAGCTCTCCCGACAGGGCTAGGATCTACGAGCAGTACTTC. This translates into CASSSPDRARIYEQYF.

The sample holds many counts of this clonotype. One end of the junction is discordant with germline, which a read error may explain. This chain links TRBV7-3 with TRBJ2-1; 11 bases are shared with TRBD2. The V gene's germline CDR1 is SGHTA and CDR2 FQGTGA. This CDR3 region has 15 residues. CDR3: CASSATTSGSDEQSF. The CDR3 nucleotides read TGTGCCAGCAGCGCCACAACTAGCGGGAGCGATGAGCAGTCCTTC.

This clonotype has a count of ten or more. The chain joins TRBV28 to TRBJ2-7; a weak D match, TRBD1 (6 bases). Per the germline V gene, CDR1 is MDHEN and CDR2 is SYDVKM. Between the trimmed V and J ends, which lost 4 bases and 0 bases, there was a span of 19 bases. CDR3 length: 17 residues. CDR3 DNA sequence: TGTGCCAGCAGTTCCCCCGGACAGAGAGATAGCTCCTACGAGCAGTACTTC. This sequence encodes CASSSPGQRDSSYEQYF.

Many counts were recorded for this clonotype. V and J are TRBV6-2 or TRBV6-3 and TRBJ2-1; D uncertain. The CDR3 sequence is 14 residues long. Trimming removed 8 bases at V and 7 bases at J, with 18 bases between. Germline CDR1 MNHEY, CDR2 SVGEGT. The CDR3 here is CASLLTALPNEQFF. Here the CDR3 DNA reads TGTGCCAGCCTACTCACGGCCCTTCCAAATGAGCAGTTCTTC.

In this sample, this clonotype turned up many times. The chain links TRBV5-1 to TRBJ1-2; 7 nucleotides match TRBD1. V lost 2 bases, J lost 3 bases, and 1 base stayed unmatched. Germline V lookup: CDR1 SGHRS, CDR2 YFSETQ. The CDR3 runs to 13 residues. The CDR3, as DNA: TGCGCCAGCAGCTTTACAGGGGACTATGGCTACACCTTC. Translated: CASSFTGDYGYTF.

At least ten counts were recorded for this clonotype. V usage is TRBV7-6 and J usage is TRBJ2-2, with D uncertain. V lost 5 bases, J lost 0 bases, and 10 bases lay in between. Germline CDR1 SGHVS, CDR2 FNYEAQ. The CDR3 length is 15 residues. The CDR3 loop reads CASSAIGSNTGELFF. The CDR3 nucleotides read TGTGCCAGCAGCGCTATCGGGTCGAACACCGGGGAGCTGTTTTTT.

On this clonotype: A much larger clone differs by one base, so this may be a read error. The rearrangement joins TRBV6-6 to TRBJ2-7, with D unclear. The CDR3 runs to 11 residues. Trimming pared 4 bases from V and 5 bases from J, leaving 6 bases between. From germline, CDR1 is MNHNY and CDR2 SVGAGI (reference sequence). The CDR3 DNA sequence: TGTGCCAGCAGTTGGGCGAACGAGCAGTACTTC. Its translation is CASSWANEQYF.

This clonotype has at least ten counts. The chain joins TRBV6-1 to TRBJ2-1; no firm D call. Between the trimmed V and J ends, which lost 5 bases and 7 bases, there was a span of 6 bases. Germline V gives CDR1 MNHNS, CDR2 SASEGT. The CDR3 sequence is 11 residues long. CDR3 amino acids: CASSKGNEQFF. The CDR3, as DNA: TGTGCCAGCAGTAAGGGAAATGAGCAGTTCTTC.

This clonotype was observed many times. V is TRBV5-1 and J is TRBJ2-1; the match to TRBD2 covers 8 bases. The CDR3 length is 16 residues. Looked up from germline, CDR1 is SGHRS and CDR2 is YFSETQ. Unmatched junction bases numbered 7, after V lost 3 bases and J lost 2 bases. The CDR3 DNA sequence: TGCGCCAGCAGCTCGACACTAGCGGATGCCTACAATGAGCAGTTCTTC. This encodes CASSSTLADAYNEQFF.

On this clonotype itself: A read error may explain this, as a much larger clone is one base away. The chain combines TRBV11-2 with TRBJ2-7; D is possibly TRBD1 (5 bases). The V gene's germline CDR1 is SGHAT and CDR2 FQNNGV. V shed 2 bases and J shed 0 bases, with 20 bases lying between them. The CDR3 is made up of 18 amino acids. The DNA for the CDR3 is TGTGCCAGCAGCTTACAGGGAATCCTACTGCTGAGCTCCTACGAGCAGTACTTC. Translated: CASSLQGILLLSSYEQYF.

In this sample, this clonotype turned up many times. The CDR3 nucleotides are TGTGCCAGCAGCCAGGACTCGGGGACGGGACAAGAGACCCAGTACTTC. It is translated as CASSQDSGTGQETQYF. V and J are TRBV4-2 and TRBJ2-5; D possibly uses TRBD1 or TRBD2 (5 bases each). The CDR3 loop spans 16 amino acids. From germline, CDR1 is LGHNA and CDR2 YNFKEQ. V gave up 3 bases and J gave up 2 bases, with 16 bases separating them.